In its sample, the clone carrying this TCR beta chain was seen a few times. This sample is drawn from a study of blood T cell repertoires in COVID-19. The CDR3 extends over 15 amino acids. From germline, CDR1 is LGHNA and CDR2 YSLEER. V dropped 4 bases and J dropped 1 base, with 13 bases sitting between them. In the study's own analysis: Scientists estimated how many nucleated cells there were by amplifying reference gene primers. The data were produced by immunoSEQ multiplex PCR, yet TCRdb's version contains in-frame clones alone and is incomplete. The V and J calls and clone size are taken from that table; D and trimming were inferred from the DNA. Among approximately 300,000 clones listed, more than 90% were seen once.

The specimen was PBMCs or T cells enriched from blood (not recorded which). This TCR came from a woman aged 30 to 39 who had been exposed to COVID-19. The chain joins TRBV4-3 to TRBJ1-1; D remains unclear. CDR3 amino acids: CASSPSGVENTEAFF. CDR3 nucleotides: TGCGCCAGCAGCCCAAGCGGTGTGGAGAACACTGAAGCTTTCTTT.